A selection of T cell receptor beta chains follows, all from one sample in a study of OX40 agonist ivuxolimab in advanced cancers. Generated by immunoSEQ multiplex PCR, the TCRdb table keeps only in-frame clones and is missing some. The data show 70,000 to 75,000 clones, just over 85% seen once. The material was CD4+ or CD8+ T cells sorted from blood, obtained in a trial of the OX40 agonist ivuxolimab. The receptors stem from an adult with an advanced solid tumor such as melanoma, head and neck, liver or kidney cancer. The CDR3 runs from the conserved cysteine through the conserved F or W. Each record gives: J gene, V gene, D gene, clone size, CDR3 protein, CDR3 DNA. D genes are given only for firm matches. Not every row has a clone size; where given, it reads once, few, many or a size class.

TRBJ2-3 | TRBV7-3 | . | . | CASSPQAGASSTDTQYF | TGTGCCAGCAGCCCCCAGGCGGGGGCTTCGAGCACAGATACGCAGTATTTT
TRBJ2-7 | TRBV30 | TRBD1 | few | CAWRNRGTYEQYF | TGTGCCTGGAGAAACAGGGGGACTTACGAGCAGTACTTC
TRBJ1-1 | TRBV2 | . | . | CASISVGGGAFF | TGTGCCAGCATCTCCGTTGGGGGAGGAGCTTTCTTT
TRBJ1-3 | TRBV10-3 | . | medium-sized | CAISEVRGGSGNTIYF | TGTGCCATCAGTGAGGTTCGGGGAGGGTCTGGAAACACCATATATTTT
TRBJ2-7 | TRBV6-5 | . | . | CASSYSQATYEQYF | TGTGCCAGCAGTTACTCACAGGCAACCTACGAGCAGTACTTC
TRBJ2-3 | TRBV7-3 | TRBD1 | . | CASSTTGGDDTQYF | TGTGCCAGCAGCACGACAGGGGGCGACGATACGCAGTATTTT
TRBJ1-6 | TRBV29-1 | TRBD1 | . | CSVQGALGSPLHF | TGCAGCGTGCAGGGGGCGCTGGGGTCACCCCTCCACTTT
TRBJ2-2 | TRBV11-2 | TRBD2 | . | CASSSGLAGTRELFF | TGTGCCAGCAGCTCGGGACTAGCGGGAACTAGGGAGCTGTTTTTT
TRBJ2-1 | TRBV2 | . | . | CASSERSDNEQFF | TGTGCCAGCAGTGAAAGAAGCGACAATGAGCAGTTCTTC
TRBJ1-2 | TRBV19 | . | . | CASSIGQGYGYTF | TGTGCCAGTAGTATAGGGCAGGGCTATGGCTACACCTTC
TRBJ1-2 | TRBV4-1 | . | . | CASSQDRQRSGYTF | TGCGCCAGCAGCCAAGATAGACAACGGAGTGGCTACACCTTC
TRBJ1-2 | TRBV2 | TRBD1 | . | CASKDRTGAPISYGYTF | TGTGCCAGCAAGGATCGAACAGGGGCTCCAATCTCCTATGGCTACACCTTC
TRBJ2-7 | TRBV2 | . | . | CASNSLGPYEQYF | TGTGCCAGCAATAGTTTGGGGCCCTACGAGCAGTACTTC
TRBJ2-1 | TRBV18 | . | . | CASSPGFGSGSYNEQFF | TGTGCCAGCTCACCGGGCTTCGGCAGCGGTTCCTACAATGAGCAGTTCTTC
TRBJ2-2 | TRBV18 | . | . | CASPAVGTSNTGELFF | TGTGCCAGCCCAGCCGTCGGCACTTCGAACACCGGGGAGCTGTTTTTT
TRBJ2-5 | TRBV5-1 | . | . | CASSPGPGQRETQYF | TGCGCCAGCAGCCCGGGCCCCGGACAAAGAGAGACCCAGTACTTC
TRBJ2-3 | TRBV5-4 | . | . | CASSLVARDTQYF | TGTGCCAGCAGCTTGGTGGCGAGGGATACGCAGTATTTT
TRBJ2-2 | TRBV7-8 | TRBD1 | . | CASSLGRQGVLAGELFF | TGTGCCAGCAGCTTAGGAAGACAGGGGGTACTTGCCGGGGAGCTGTTTTTT
TRBJ2-1 | TRBV5-1 | . | . | CASSLSGGGPYNEQFF | TGCGCCAGCAGCTTGTCTGGCGGGGGCCCCTACAATGAGCAGTTCTTC
TRBJ1-5 | TRBV11-2 | . | . | CASTLDGTLNQPQHF | TGTGCCAGCACCCTTGACGGGACACTTAATCAGCCCCAGCATTTT
TRBJ2-3 | TRBV7-2 | . | . | CASSSSGQSTDTQYF | TGTGCCAGCAGCTCGAGCGGGCAGAGCACAGATACGCAGTATTTT
TRBJ1-2 | TRBV30 | . | . | CAWTPNLGGTF | TGTGCCTGGACCCCGAATCTGGGGGGCACCTTC
TRBJ1-1 | TRBV4-2 | . | . | CASSQDLVTEAFF | TGTGCCAGCAGCCAAGATCTGGTCACTGAAGCTTTCTTT
TRBJ2-3 | TRBV2 | . | . | CASRGTGRSTDTQYF | TGTGCCAGCAGAGGAACAGGGCGTAGCACAGATACGCAGTATTTT
TRBJ2-2 | TRBV19 | . | . | CASSAQTGELFF | TGTGCCAGTAGTGCCCAAACCGGGGAGCTGTTTTTT
TRBJ2-1 | TRBV7-3 | . | . | CASSLPSDNEQFF | TGTGCCAGCAGCTTACCTAGCGACAATGAGCAGTTCTTC
TRBJ1-1 | TRBV5-6 | . | . | CASSLVGTPSKNTEAFF | TGTGCCAGCAGCTTGGTAGGGACTCCTTCCAAGAACACTGAAGCTTTCTTT
TRBJ1-4 | TRBV5-4 | TRBD1 | . | CASSLDRTGLGEKLFF | TGTGCCAGCAGCTTAGACCGGACAGGGTTAGGTGAAAAACTGTTTTTT
TRBJ2-3 | TRBV7-9 | TRBD2 | . | CASSPLGGGARDTQYF | TGTGCCAGCAGCCCCCTTGGCGGGGGGGCTAGAGATACGCAGTATTTT
TRBJ1-1 | TRBV7-2 | TRBD1 | . | CASSLWGTGAMNTEAFF | TGTGCCAGCAGCTTATGGGGGACAGGAGCAATGAACACTGAAGCTTTCTTT
TRBJ2-1 | TRBV7-3 | TRBD2 | . | CASSPTSGVSYNEQFF | TGTGCCAGCAGCCCTACTAGCGGGGTCTCCTACAATGAGCAGTTCTTC
TRBJ2-1 | TRBV5-1 | TRBD2 | . | CASSPGLVSNNEQFF | TGCGCCAGCAGCCCGGGACTAGTTTCGAACAATGAGCAGTTCTTC
TRBJ2-5 | TRBV5-1 | . | . | CASSLWDDQETQYF | TGCGCCAGCAGCTTGTGGGACGACCAAGAGACCCAGTACTTC
TRBJ2-1 | TRBV7-3 | TRBD2 | few | CASSLGASGRNEQFF | TGTGCCAGCAGCTTAGGAGCTAGCGGGCGCAATGAGCAGTTCTTC
TRBJ2-7 | TRBV7-9 | . | . | CASSLAEGSYEQYF | TGTGCCAGCAGCTTAGCGGAGGGGTCCTACGAGCAGTACTTC
TRBJ2-3 | TRBV2 | . | . | CATAWGPTDTQYF | TGTGCCACCGCGTGGGGTCCCACAGATACGCAGTATTTT
TRBJ2-3 | TRBV29-1 | . | . | CSGGVLADTQYF | TGCAGCGGGGGTGTCTTGGCAGATACGCAGTATTTT
TRBJ1-6 | TRBV7-2 | . | . | CASSLSSSRSYSPLHF | TGTGCCAGCAGCTTATCGAGTAGCCGGTCGTATTCACCCCTCCACTTT
TRBJ2-1 | TRBV11-2 | . | . | CASSRDSLSGSVF | TGTGCCAGCAGTCGGGACTCCCTGAGCGGGTCGGTCTTC
TRBJ1-1 | TRBV12-5 | . | . | CASGSGVGGTEAFF | TGTGCTAGTGGTTCAGGGGTTGGTGGCACTGAAGCTTTCTTT
TRBJ2-2 | TRBV2 | TRBD2 | few | CASNGLAGTGELFF | TGTGCCAGCAACGGACTAGCGGGCACCGGGGAGCTGTTTTTT
TRBJ1-2 | TRBV7-9 | . | . | CASSLGGSLRYGYTF | TGTGCCAGCAGCTTAGGGGGGTCTCTTAGGTATGGCTACACCTTC
TRBJ2-5 | TRBV9 | . | . | CASSPVGVQETQYF | TGTGCCAGCAGCCCAGTGGGGGTTCAAGAGACCCAGTACTTC
TRBJ2-2 | TRBV18 | . | . | CASSLSGTGNTGELFF | TGTGCCAGCTCACTTTCCGGGACGGGGAACACCGGGGAGCTGTTTTTT
TRBJ1-6 | TRBV19 | . | . | CASSLSLSPLHF | TGTGCCAGTAGTCTATCCTTGTCACCCCTCCACTTT
TRBJ2-3 | TRBV2 | . | . | CASRRDTDTQYF | TGTGCCAGCAGAAGGGACACAGATACGCAGTATTTT
TRBJ2-1 | TRBV2 | TRBD1 | . | CASRTGQGGNNEQFF | TGTGCCAGCAGGACCGGACAGGGGGGCAACAATGAGCAGTTCTTC
TRBJ1-4 | TRBV19 | . | . | CASSIPGQYNEKLFF | TGTGCCAGTAGTATACCAGGACAGTATAATGAAAAACTGTTTTTT
TRBJ1-1 | TRBV5-4 | . | . | CASSLRQGYTEAFF | TGTGCCAGCAGCTTGAGGCAGGGTTACACTGAAGCTTTCTTT
TRBJ2-1 | TRBV11-3 | . | . | CASSPPGDLSYNEQFF | TGTGCCAGCAGCCCCCCCGGGGACCTGAGCTACAATGAGCAGTTCTTC
TRBJ2-2 | TRBV28 | . | . | CASSILTGELFF | TGTGCCAGCAGTATTTTAACCGGGGAGCTGTTTTTT
TRBJ1-6 | TRBV27 | . | . | CASSPRQVQTYNSPLHF | TGTGCCAGCAGTCCGCGACAGGTTCAGACCTATAATTCACCCCTCCACTTT
TRBJ2-2 | TRBV6-1 | . | once | CASSPGSTGELFF | TGTGCCAGCAGCCCAGGGTCAACCGGGGAGCTGTTTTTT
TRBJ2-5 | TRBV2 | TRBD1 | . | CASRPDRGVQETQYF | TGTGCCAGCAGACCCGACAGGGGAGTTCAAGAGACCCAGTACTTC
TRBJ2-7 | TRBV7-9 | . | . | CASSLRSGGQLASYEQYF | TGTGCCAGCAGCTTAAGAAGTGGTGGGCAGCTAGCCTCCTACGAGCAGTACTTC
TRBJ2-1 | TRBV7-3 | TRBD2 | . | CASSQRTSGRAMDEQFF | TGTGCCAGCAGCCAAAGGACTAGCGGGAGGGCCATGGATGAGCAGTTCTTC
TRBJ2-1 | TRBV29-1 | . | . | CSVERTAGGGINNEQFF | TGCAGCGTTGAGAGGACAGCAGGGGGGGGAATTAACAATGAGCAGTTCTTC
TRBJ2-2 | TRBV25-1 | . | . | CASSGQNRGRSTGELFF | TGTGCCAGCAGTGGGCAGAATAGGGGACGGAGCACCGGGGAGCTGTTTTTT
TRBJ2-7 | TRBV30 | . | . | CAWSVQGYEQYF | TGTGCCTGGAGTGTACAGGGCTACGAGCAGTACTTC